The entry below gives a single TCR beta chain sequence along with its context. The antigen is not known. The data derive from a study of metastatic and nonmetastatic thyroid tumors. Study-wide background: Across blood and tumor or nodule tissue, repertoires from malignant and benign thyroid patients were compared with one another.

In the source study's methods: In papillary thyroid cancer, a distant-metastasis classifier was built using CDR3 differences across clinicopathological groups. Through MiXCR, TCRdb re-clonotyped the PCR reads. TCRdb's processing, not the authors', yielded these V and J calls. The data contain about 16,000 clones, 25% to 30% of them singletons. Study-wide findings and caveats: According to reports, the diversity of TCR beta was significantly higher in malignant thyroid tumors than in benign nodules, and this held in both blood and tumor samples.

The CDR3 has 14 amino acids. CDR1 is SGHNT, CDR2 YENEEA, per germline. The V and J ends lost 6 bases and 4 bases respectively, with 12 bases between them. Patients were all untreated before their thyroid surgery. The chain recombines TRBV11-3 with TRBJ2-2; D is undetermined. This receptor was taken from a female donor with papillary thyroid cancer or a benign thyroid nodule (not recorded which). Some clones in this sample may be carry-over from other donors' samples. Sequenced material: tumor tissue. CDR3 amino acids: CASSVNMATGELFF. The CDR3 DNA reads TGTGCCAGCAGTGTAAATATGGCCACCGGGGAGCTGTTTTTT. Full variable domain (remainder filled in from reference TRBV11-3 and TRBJ2-2): EAGVVQSPRYKIIEKKQPVAFWCNPISGHNTLYWYLQNLGQGPELLIRYENEEAVDDSQLPKDRFSAERLKGVDSTLKIQPAELGDSAVYLCASSVNMATGELFFGEGSRLTVL.